This T cell receptor beta chain was found in a study of cytomegalovirus exposure and HLA in healthy donors. Findings and limits, study-wide: Reports state that TCR beta sequences accurately predicted most subjects' HLA-A and HLA-B alleles. Testing in vitro showed three CMV-associated chains specific for CMV antigens.

In the PCR, 60 Vbeta and 13 Jbeta primers were used. Sequencing was performed with immunoSEQ multiplex PCR; in TCRdb, only in-frame clones are kept and a portion is missing. The sample has over 150,000 clones. Germline V CDR1 and CDR2: SGHDN, FVKESK. This CDR3 is built from 15 residues. The V and J ends lost 0 bases and 0 bases respectively, with 8 bases between them. Turning to this clone: What it binds is unknown. Other DNA sequences in the sample encode the same CDR3.

This receptor was identified in a boy younger than 18 in good health and CMV-seronegative. The rearrangement joins TRBV14 to TRBJ1-1, with D hard to call. The sample comprised PBMCs. CDR3 sequence (DNA): TGTGCCAGCAGCCAAGAAACTCTAATGAACACTGAAGCTTTCTTT. Protein: CASSQETLMNTEAFF.